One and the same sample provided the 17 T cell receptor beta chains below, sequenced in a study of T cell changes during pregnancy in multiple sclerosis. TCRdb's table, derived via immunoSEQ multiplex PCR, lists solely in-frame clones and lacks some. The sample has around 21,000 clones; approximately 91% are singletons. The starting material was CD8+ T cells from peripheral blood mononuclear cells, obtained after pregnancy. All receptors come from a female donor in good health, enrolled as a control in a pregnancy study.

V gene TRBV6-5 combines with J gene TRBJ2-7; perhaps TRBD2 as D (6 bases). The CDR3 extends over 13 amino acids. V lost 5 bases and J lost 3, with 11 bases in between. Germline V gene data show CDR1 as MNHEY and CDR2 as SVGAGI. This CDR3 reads CASSPSGDYEQYF. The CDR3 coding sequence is TGTGCCAGCAGTCCTTCGGGGGACTACGAGCAGTACTTC.

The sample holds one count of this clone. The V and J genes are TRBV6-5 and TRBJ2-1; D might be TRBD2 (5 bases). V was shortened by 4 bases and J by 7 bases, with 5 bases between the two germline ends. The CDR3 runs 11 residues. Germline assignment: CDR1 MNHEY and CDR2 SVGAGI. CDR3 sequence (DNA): TGTGCCAGCAGTTCGGGGAATGAGCAGTTCTTC. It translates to CASSSGNEQFF.

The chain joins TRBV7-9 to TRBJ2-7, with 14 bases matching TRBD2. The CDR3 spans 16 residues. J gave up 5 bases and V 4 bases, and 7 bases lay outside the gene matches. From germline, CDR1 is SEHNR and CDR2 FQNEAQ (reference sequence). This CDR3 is CASSSGTSGSSHEQYF. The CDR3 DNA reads TGTGCCAGCAGCTCCGGGACTAGCGGGAGTAGTCACGAGCAGTACTTC.

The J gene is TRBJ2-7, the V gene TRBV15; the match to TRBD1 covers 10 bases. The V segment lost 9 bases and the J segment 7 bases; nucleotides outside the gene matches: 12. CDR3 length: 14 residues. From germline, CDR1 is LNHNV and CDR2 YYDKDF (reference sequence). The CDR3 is CATAFGQGVGEQYF. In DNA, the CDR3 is TGTGCCACGGCTTTTGGACAGGGGGTAGGGGAGCAGTACTTC.

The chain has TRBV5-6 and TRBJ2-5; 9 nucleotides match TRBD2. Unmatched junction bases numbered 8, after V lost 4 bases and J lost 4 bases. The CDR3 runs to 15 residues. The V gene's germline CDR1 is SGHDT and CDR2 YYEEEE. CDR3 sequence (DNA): TGTGCCAGCAGCGGGGACCCTAGCGGGGTAGAGACCCAGTACTTC. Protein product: CASSGDPSGVETQYF.

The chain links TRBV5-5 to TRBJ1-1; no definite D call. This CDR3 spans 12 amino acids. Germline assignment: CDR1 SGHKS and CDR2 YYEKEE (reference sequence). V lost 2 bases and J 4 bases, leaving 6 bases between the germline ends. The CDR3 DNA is TGTGCCAGCAGCTTTGGCAGCACTGAAGCTTTCTTT. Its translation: CASSFGSTEAFF.

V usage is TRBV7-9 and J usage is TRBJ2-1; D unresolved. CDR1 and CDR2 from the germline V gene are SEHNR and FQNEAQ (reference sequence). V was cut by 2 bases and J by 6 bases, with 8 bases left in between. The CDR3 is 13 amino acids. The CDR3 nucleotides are TGTGCCAGCAGCTTATCCACTACCAATGAGCAGTTCTTC. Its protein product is CASSLSTTNEQFF.

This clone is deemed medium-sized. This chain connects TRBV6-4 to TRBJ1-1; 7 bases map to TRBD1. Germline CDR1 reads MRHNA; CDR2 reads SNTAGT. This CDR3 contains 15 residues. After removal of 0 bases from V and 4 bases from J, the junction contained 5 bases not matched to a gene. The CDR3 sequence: CASSDSTGRPTEAFF. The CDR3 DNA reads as TGTGCCAGCAGTGACTCGACAGGGAGGCCCACTGAAGCTTTCTTT.

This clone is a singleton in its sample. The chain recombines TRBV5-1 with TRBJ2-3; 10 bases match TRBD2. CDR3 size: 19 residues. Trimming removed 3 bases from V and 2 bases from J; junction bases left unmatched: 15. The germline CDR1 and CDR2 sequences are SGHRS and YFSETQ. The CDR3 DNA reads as TGCGCCAGCAGCTCGGTCACTAGCGGGGCACCGTTGACCACAGATACGCAGTATTTT. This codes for CASSSVTSGAPLTTDTQYF. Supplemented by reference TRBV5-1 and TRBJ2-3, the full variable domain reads KAGVTQTPRYLIKTRGQQVTLSCSPISGHRSVSWYQQTPGQGLQFLFEYFSETQRNKGNFPGRFSGRQFSNSRSEMNVSTLELGDSALYLCASSSVTSGAPLTTDTQYFGPGTRLTVL.

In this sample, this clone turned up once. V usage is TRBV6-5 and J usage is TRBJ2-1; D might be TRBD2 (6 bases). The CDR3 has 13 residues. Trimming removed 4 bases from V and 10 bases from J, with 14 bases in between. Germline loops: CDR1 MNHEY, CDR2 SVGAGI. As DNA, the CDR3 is TGTGCCAGCAGTTCGGGACTCCTGGGGGAGCAGTTCTTC. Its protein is CASSSGLLGEQFF.

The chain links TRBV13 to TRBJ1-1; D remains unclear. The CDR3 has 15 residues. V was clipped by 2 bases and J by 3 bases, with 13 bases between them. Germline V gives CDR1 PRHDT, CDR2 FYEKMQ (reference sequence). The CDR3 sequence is CASSLSVSADTEAFF. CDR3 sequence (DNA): TGTGCCAGCAGCTTATCGGTCTCCGCGGACACTGAAGCTTTCTTT.

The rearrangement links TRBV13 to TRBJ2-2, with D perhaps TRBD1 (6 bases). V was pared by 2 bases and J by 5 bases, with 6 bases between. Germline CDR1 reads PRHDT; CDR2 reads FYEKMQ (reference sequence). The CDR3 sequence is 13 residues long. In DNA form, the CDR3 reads TGTGCCAGCAGCTTAAGGGGGACCGGGGAGCTGTTTTTT. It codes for CASSLRGTGELFF.

For the CDR3, the DNA is TGTGCCAGCAGCCTATGGACAGGGATCGCCCGAAACACCATATATTTT. Residues: CASSLWTGIARNTIYF. The J gene is TRBJ1-3, the V gene TRBV5-6; 8 bases are a match to TRBD1. CDR3 length: 16 amino acids. V gave up 4 bases and J gave up 5 bases; unmatched junction bases: 11. Germline CDR1 reads SGHDT; CDR2 reads YYEEEE.

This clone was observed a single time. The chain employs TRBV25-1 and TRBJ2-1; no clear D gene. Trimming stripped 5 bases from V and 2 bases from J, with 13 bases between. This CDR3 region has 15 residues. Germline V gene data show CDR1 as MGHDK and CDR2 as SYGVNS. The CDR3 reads CASSYTIEAYNEQFF. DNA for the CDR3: TGTGCCAGCAGTTACACTATCGAAGCCTACAATGAGCAGTTCTTC.

The CDR3 spells CASSFRLPGQQGNIQYF. CDR3 DNA sequence: TGTGCCAGCAGCTTCCGTCTACCGGGACAGCAGGGAAACATTCAGTACTTC. The chain uses TRBV13 and TRBJ2-4, with TRBD1 matching 7 bases. CDR3 length: 17 amino acids. V lost 3 bases, J lost 6 bases, and 14 bases stayed unmatched. Germline V gene lookup returns CDR1 PRHDT and CDR2 FYEKMQ (reference sequence).

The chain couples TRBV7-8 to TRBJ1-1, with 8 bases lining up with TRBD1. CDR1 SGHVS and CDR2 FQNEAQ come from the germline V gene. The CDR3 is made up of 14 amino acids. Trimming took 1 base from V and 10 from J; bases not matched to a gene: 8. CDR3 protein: CASSLERTGTVAFF. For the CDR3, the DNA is TGTGCCAGCAGCTTAGAAAGGACAGGGACCGTAGCTTTCTTT.

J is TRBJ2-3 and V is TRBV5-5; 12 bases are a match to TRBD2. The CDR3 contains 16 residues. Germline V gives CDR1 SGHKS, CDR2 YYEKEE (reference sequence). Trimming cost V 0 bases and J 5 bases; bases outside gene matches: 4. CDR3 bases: TGTGCCAGCAGCTTGGTACTAGCGGGAGGAGAAGATACGCAGTATTTT. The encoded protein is CASSLVLAGGEDTQYF.